The 23 T cell receptor beta chains below all came from one sample that was sequenced in a study of response to subunit inactivated influenza vaccine. TCRdb re-called the RT-PCR reads through MiXCR, storing one row per CDR3 protein. Among hundreds of thousands of distinct CDR3 sequences listed, approximately 17% were seen once. This specimen was PBMCs from blood, taken less than 6 days after vaccination. All receptors derive from a man aged 45-60 years who received an inactivated influenza vaccine.

The chain combines TRBV7-8 with TRBJ2-3, with 12 bases that match TRBD2. Germline CDR1 SGHVS, CDR2 FQNEAQ. The ends lost 1 base at V and 10 bases at J; junction bases unmatched: 12. This CDR3 is 17 amino acids long. CDR3 amino acids: CASSLEGRLAGAKSQYF. For the CDR3, the DNA is TGTGCCAGCAGCTTAGAAGGTCGACTAGCGGGAGCAAAGTCGCAGTATTTT.

This clonotype has only a few counts. The V call is TRBV6-5, the J call TRBJ1-1; 7 nucleotides agree with TRBD1. J was trimmed by 4 bases and V by 4 bases; bases with no gene match: 3. This CDR3 comprises 13 residues. Looked up from germline, CDR1 is MNHEY and CDR2 is SVGAGI. The CDR3 bases are TGTGCCAGCAGTTCACACAGGGGCACTGAAGCTTTCTTT. Translation: CASSSHRGTEAFF.

This clonotype appeared a few times. V usage is TRBV27 and J usage is TRBJ2-7; tentative D call: TRBD1 (6 bases). V lost 2 bases, J lost 3 bases, and 20 bases lay in between. CDR1 is MNHEY and CDR2 is SMNVEV in the germline V gene (reference sequence). The CDR3 sequence is 17 residues long. The CDR3 is CASSLPRTVCAFYEQYF. In nucleotides, the CDR3 is TGTGCCAGCAGTTTACCCCGGACAGTTTGTGCTTTCTACGAGCAGTACTTC.

The V and J genes are TRBV4-1 and TRBJ1-3, with D perhaps matching TRBD1 (5 bases). The germline gives CDR1 MGHRA, CDR2 YSYEKL. V lost 3 bases to trimming and J lost 8 bases, with 20 bases between them. The CDR3 contains 16 residues. CDR3 DNA: TGCGCCAGCAGCCACCGAGGGACCGATCTGGCGCACACCATATATTTT. As protein: CASSHRGTDLAHTIYF.

This clonotype was seen only a few times. The gene calls are TRBV20-1 and TRBJ1-2, with 7 nucleotides matching TRBD1. Germline CDR1 and CDR2: DFQATT and SNEGSKA (reference sequence). Unmatched junction bases numbered 6, after V lost 0 bases and J lost 8 bases. The CDR3 has 13 residues. Here the CDR3 DNA reads TGCAGTGCTAGAGAAAGACAGGGTCGGGGCTACACCTTC. Its translation is CSARERQGRGYTF.

The gene calls are TRBV3-1 and TRBJ1-2, with 8 positions matching TRBD1. The CDR3 runs to 15 residues. Looked up from germline, CDR1 is LGHDT and CDR2 is YNNKEL (reference sequence). Losses at the gene ends were 4 bases for V and 4 bases for J; bases not matched to a gene: 8. CDR3 protein: CASSRPGQGIYGYTF. CDR3 sequence (DNA): TGTGCCAGCAGCCGACCAGGACAGGGTATCTATGGCTACACCTTC.

V and J are TRBV4-3 and TRBJ2-7, with 7 bases fitting TRBD1. Germline-derived CDR1 and CDR2 are LGHNA and YSLEER. This CDR3 spans 14 amino acids. Unmatched junction bases numbered 2, after V lost 0 bases and J lost 3 bases. This CDR3 reads CASSQDNRGYEQYF. The CDR3 nucleotides are TGCGCCAGCAGCCAAGATAACAGGGGCTACGAGCAGTACTTC.

The V and J genes are TRBV20-1 and TRBJ2-7; 7 nucleotides align to TRBD1. V was clipped by 5 bases and J by 1 base; unmatched bases: 11. The CDR3 is 15 amino acids. Germline CDR1 is DFQATT and CDR2 is SNEGSKA (reference sequence). The CDR3 bases are TGCAGTGCTTGGAACCGGGACAGACCATCCTACGAGCAGTACTTC. Encoded protein: CSAWNRDRPSYEQYF.

There are a few counts of this clonotype. The chain uses TRBV29-1 and TRBJ1-2; possibly TRBD1 for D (6 bases). Germline V gene lookup returns CDR1 SQVTM and CDR2 ANQGSEA. Trimming removed 6 bases at V and 4 bases at J, with 15 bases between. The CDR3 length is 13 residues. The CDR3 nucleotides are TGCAGCGTAGCGACAGGAGCGAGCTATGGCTACACCTTC. It translates to CSVATGASYGYTF. The full variable domain, rest sourced from reference TRBV29-1 and TRBJ1-2, is SAVISQKPSRDICQRGTSLTIQCQVDSQVTMMFWYRQQPGQSLTLIATANQGSEATYESGFVIDKFPISRPNLTFSTLTVSNMSPEDSSIYLCSVATGASYGYTFGSGTRLTVV.

The chain couples TRBV12-3 or TRBV12-4 to TRBJ2-2; 7 bases align to TRBD1. The CDR3 has 13 residues. V gave up 4 bases and J gave up 11 bases; unmatched junction bases: 7. The CDR3: CASSSYRGIELFF. Here the CDR3 DNA reads TGTGCCAGCAGTTCCTACAGGGGAATCGAGCTGTTTTTT.

The chain employs TRBV20-1 and TRBJ2-7; D gene ambiguous. CDR1 and CDR2 from the germline V gene are DFQATT and SNEGSKA (reference sequence). V dropped 1 base and J dropped 3 bases, with 13 bases sitting between them. The CDR3 has 14 amino acids. The CDR3 spells CSARGPKTLYEQYF. In nucleotides, the CDR3 is TGCAGTGCTAGAGGACCGAAGACTCTCTACGAGCAGTACTTC.

This clonotype was counted a few times. The chain combines TRBV20-1 with TRBJ2-3; no clear D. The CDR3 runs 14 residues. Trimming took off 5 bases at V and 4 bases at J, with 16 bases between the two ends. Germline V gene data show CDR1 as DFQATT and CDR2 as SNEGSKA (reference sequence). The CDR3 here is CSARAAHISDTQYF. In nucleotides, the CDR3 is TGCAGTGCTCGGGCGGCCCATATTTCAGATACGCAGTATTTT.

This clonotype was recorded at least ten times. The J gene is TRBJ2-7, the V gene TRBV28; D unresolved. The germline V and J ends were trimmed by 1 base and 2 bases, with 3 bases remaining between them. CDR1 and CDR2 from the germline V gene are MDHEN and SYDVKM. The CDR3 contains 12 residues. In DNA form, the CDR3 reads TGTGCCAGCAGTTTATTCCCCTACGAGCAGTACTTC. Translating gives CASSLFPYEQYF.

This clonotype showed up many times. J is TRBJ2-1 and V is TRBV29-1; 7 bases agree with TRBD1. The CDR3 runs to 15 residues. After removal of 7 bases from V and 6 bases from J, the junction contained 15 bases not matched to a gene. In germline, CDR1 is SQVTM, CDR2 ANQGSEA. The CDR3 sequence is CSAEKWTGSGNEQFF. Written as DNA, the CDR3 is TGCAGCGCCGAGAAGTGGACAGGATCGGGCAATGAGCAGTTCTTC.

This clonotype turned up a few times. J is TRBJ2-5 and V is TRBV4-1; D is possibly TRBD1 (5 bases). Germline V gene data show CDR1 as MGHRA and CDR2 as YSYEKL. Trimming cost V 11 bases and J 1 base, with 20 bases left between them. The CDR3 has 15 amino acids. The CDR3, as DNA: TGCGCCCCTTCGCCGGCGGTGGGGCCCCAAGAGACCCAGTACTTC. This gives the protein CAPSPAVGPQETQYF.

The table lists this clonotype with a few counts. The chain employs TRBV6-5 and TRBJ2-7; 8 bases map to TRBD2. V dropped 0 bases and J dropped 4; count of bases not matched to a gene: 5. The CDR3 is made up of 15 amino acids. Germline CDR1 reads MNHEY; CDR2 reads SVGAGI. The CDR3: CASSYSTGGRYEQYF. DNA for the CDR3: TGTGCCAGCAGTTACTCGACGGGGGGGCGTTACGAGCAGTACTTC.

The gene calls are TRBV5-1 and TRBJ1-1; D unclear. The CDR3 totals 15 residues. Germline-derived CDR1 and CDR2 are SGHRS and YFSETQ. V was shortened by 3 bases and J by 3 bases, with 15 bases between the two germline ends. In DNA form, the CDR3 reads TGCGCCAGCAGCTCCCAGTCGATATCCCACACTGAAGCTTTCTTT. Its translation is CASSSQSISHTEAFF.

This clonotype has just a few counts. This chain joins TRBV29-1 and TRBJ2-7, with a weak D call TRBD1 (5 bases). This CDR3 has 14 residues. The ends were cut back, 0 bases at V and 1 base at J, with 10 bases in the middle. Germline assignment: CDR1 SQVTM and CDR2 ANQGSEA. CDR3 in amino acids: CSVEDRQTSYEQYF. The CDR3 region has the DNA TGCAGCGTTGAAGACCGACAGACATCCTACGAGCAGTACTTC.

This clonotype came up a few times. V is TRBV12-3 or TRBV12-4 and J is TRBJ2-1; 9 bases are a match to TRBD2. J was trimmed by 0 bases and V by 5 bases; bases with no gene match: 2. There are 15 residues in the CDR3. The CDR3 sequence: CASSNSGGSYNEQFF. The CDR3 nucleotides are TGTGCCAGCAGTAATAGCGGGGGCTCCTACAATGAGCAGTTCTTC.

The V and J genes are TRBV29-1 and TRBJ2-1; a weak D match, TRBD2 (5 bases). This CDR3 region has 16 residues. The V and J ends lost 2 bases and 5 bases respectively, with 19 bases between them. Germline CDR1 is SQVTM and CDR2 is ANQGSEA. The CDR3 spells CSVENHAGRGNNEQFF. CDR3 nucleotide sequence: TGCAGCGTTGAAAATCATGCTGGACGAGGGAACAATGAGCAGTTCTTC.

In this sample, this clonotype turned up a few times. The genes are TRBV6-2 or TRBV6-3 and TRBJ2-1; TRBD2 matches 11 bases. CDR3 length: 15 residues. Losses at the gene ends were 7 bases for V and 2 bases for J; bases not matched to a gene: 4. Germline values: CDR1 MNHEY, CDR2 SVGEGT. The CDR3 loop reads CASKTSGRTYNEQFF. CDR3 nucleotide sequence: TGTGCCAGCAAAACTAGCGGGAGAACCTACAATGAGCAGTTCTTC.

This chain links TRBV7-8 with TRBJ2-7; D is ambiguous. CDR1 is SGHVS and CDR2 is FQNEAQ in the germline V gene. The V end lost 3 bases, the J end lost 6 bases, and 18 bases lay between the germline ends. The CDR3 has 15 amino acids. The CDR3 DNA reads as TGTGCCAGCAGCTTCTTGTTACTCAGCCTAGGCGAGCAGTACTTC. Amino acid sequence: CASSFLLLSLGEQYF.

This clonotype turned up a few times. This chain joins TRBV6-1 and TRBJ2-7, with 8 bases aligning to TRBD2. The CDR3 spans 14 residues. Unmatched junction bases numbered 8, after V lost 1 base and J lost 9 bases. CDR1 MNHNS and CDR2 SASEGT come from the germline V gene. CDR3 protein: CASSEGSGRRGQYF. DNA for the CDR3: TGTGCCAGCAGTGAAGGCAGCGGGAGACGTGGGCAGTACTTC.